This T cell receptor (beta chain) derives from a study of CD8 T cells in ankylosing spondylitis. Study-wide results and caveats: Peripheral blood held disease-linked clones only at relatively low frequency, and these were CD8+.

Worth noting for this clonotype: Its specificity is unknown.

Germline CDR1 is ENHRY and CDR2 is SYGVKD. V lost 8 bases to trimming and J lost 3 bases; unmatched junction nucleotides: 17. This CDR3 contains 17 residues. From the 5' RACE reads, TCRdb called clonotypes with MiXCR, one entry per CDR3 protein. Counted here are under 300,000 distinct CDR3 sequences, about 10% occurring once; the ten biggest clones make up 5.5% to 8%. The sequenced sample was blood, either unsorted or a sorted T cell fraction (not recorded which). This rearrangement joins TRBV10-3 to TRBJ2-5; 8 bases align to TRBD1. The sequence came from a male donor with ankylosing spondylitis or in good health (not recorded which). The CDR3 DNA is TGTGCCATCTCAGATCTTAATTCCGGGACAGGAGAAGAGACCCAGTACTTC. This translates into CAISDLNSGTGEETQYF.